This TCR beta chain was found in a study of blood T cell repertoires in COVID-19. Germline lookup yields CDR1 SGDLS and CDR2 YYNGEE. The CDR3 loop spans 18 amino acids. Trimming cost V 1 base and J 5 bases; bases outside gene matches: 11. As handled by the study authors: Reference gene primers were amplified, and this amplification served to estimate nucleated cell counts. TCRdb's table, derived via immunoSEQ multiplex PCR, lists solely in-frame clones and lacks some. That table is the source of V, J and clone size, and D and trimming were worked out from the DNA. The sample comprises around 400,000 clones, more than 70% of which are singletons, and about 2.3% rests with the top ten.

This clonotype originated in a woman aged 55-69 years with COVID-19, enrolled during active disease. This chain connects TRBV9 to TRBJ2-2, with 10 positions matching TRBD1. Sequencing was carried out using peripheral blood. CDR3 in amino acids: CASSVSGGGTGETGELFF. The CDR3 DNA follows: TGTGCCAGCAGCGTATCTGGGGGTGGGACAGGGGAGACCGGGGAGCTGTTTTTT. The variable domain in full, with the rest retrieved from reference TRBV9 and TRBJ2-2, is DSGVTQTPKHLITATGQRVTLRCSPRSGDLSVYWYQQSLDQGLQFLIQYYNGEERAKGNILERFSAQQFPDLHSELNLSSLELGDSALYFCASSVSGGGTGETGELFFGEGSRLTVL.